This is a list of T cell receptor beta chains from one sample in a study of control samples from healthy donors and cancer patients. The table came from immunoSEQ multiplex PCR; TCRdb's copy has only in-frame clones and leaves some out. This table holds some 96,000 clones, roughly 90% found once. Input material: blood. The receptors come from a woman aged 45 to 65 in good health. The CDR3 runs from the conserved cysteine through the conserved F or W. D genes are given only for firm matches. Rows may omit the clone size; those that give it use once, few, many or a size class.

TRBJ2-3,TRBV9,.,.,CASSVAPGASTDTQYF,TGTGCCAGCAGCGTAGCTCCAGGGGCAAGCACAGATACGCAGTATTTT
TRBJ2-6,TRBV9,.,.,CASSVSSSGANVLTF,TGTGCCAGCAGCGTAAGTAGCTCTGGGGCCAACGTCCTGACTTTC
TRBJ1-4,TRBV24-1,.,.,CATSAAHSGTNEKLFF,TGTGCCACCAGTGCCGCGCATTCGGGAACTAATGAAAAACTGTTTTTT
TRBJ2-5,TRBV24-1,.,.,CATAAGGEIQETQYF,TGTGCCACCGCCGCCGGCGGGGAGATACAAGAGACCCAGTACTTC
TRBJ2-1,TRBV7-7,.,TRBD1,CASSLSGDRYNEQFF,TGTGCCAGCAGCTTATCGGGGGACAGGTACAATGAGCAGTTCTTC
TRBJ2-5,TRBV14,.,TRBD2,CASSPGRTSFQETQYF,TGTGCCAGCAGCCCGGGACGGACTAGTTTTCAAGAGACCCAGTACTTC
TRBJ2-1,TRBV5-1,.,TRBD2,CASSSQASGGDNEQFF,TGCGCCAGCAGCTCCCAGGCTAGCGGGGGAGACAATGAGCAGTTCTTC
TRBJ2-1,TRBV5-3,.,TRBD1,CARSSSGGASYNEQFF,TGTGCCAGAAGCTCGTCAGGGGGCGCTTCCTACAATGAGCAGTTCTTC
TRBJ2-5,TRBV11-2,.,.,CASSLIFRKQETQYF,TGTGCCAGCAGCTTAATCTTCCGGAAGCAAGAGACCCAGTACTTC
TRBJ2-7,TRBV5-5,.,.,CASSLAYEQYF,TGTGCCAGCAGCTTGGCCTACGAGCAGTACTTC
TRBJ2-6,TRBV4-1,.,.,CASSPLGSGANVLTF,TGCGCCAGCAGCCCCCTGGGGTCTGGGGCCAACGTCCTGACTTTC
TRBJ2-6,TRBV7-9,.,.,CASSLTGSGANVLTF,TGTGCCAGCAGCTTGACAGGCTCTGGGGCCAACGTCCTGACTTTC
TRBJ2-7,TRBV4-1,.,TRBD2,CASSHPGRGYEQYF,TGCGCCAGCAGCCATCCCGGGAGGGGGTACGAGCAGTACTTC
TRBJ2-1,TRBV18,.,.,CASSPRTIQQHNEQFF,TGTGCCAGCTCACCACGGACCATCCAGCAACACAATGAGCAGTTCTTC
TRBJ1-1,TRBV19,few,TRBD1,CASSPRTGYMNTEAFF,TGTGCCAGTAGTCCTCGGACAGGGTACATGAACACTGAAGCTTTCTTT
TRBJ2-7,TRBV3-1/TRBV3-2,once,.,CASSQKGGSYEQYF,TGTGCCAGCAGCCAGAAGGGGGGCTCCTACGAGCAGTACTTC
TRBJ1-1,TRBV28,.,.,CASSQGDLNTEAFF,TGTGCCAGCAGTCAGGGAGATCTGAACACTGAAGCTTTCTTT
TRBJ2-1,TRBV5-1,.,.,CASSLSSPSREQFF,TGCGCCAGCAGCTTGAGTTCGCCGTCTCGTGAGCAGTTCTTC
TRBJ2-3,TRBV3-1/TRBV3-2,.,.,CASRKGDTQYF,TGTGCCAGCAGAAAGGGGGATACGCAGTATTTT
TRBJ2-4,TRBV5-6,.,.,CASSFGDWGKNIQYF,TGTGCCAGCAGCTTCGGGGATTGGGGCAAAAACATTCAGTACTTC
TRBJ2-1,TRBV12-3/TRBV12-4,.,.,CASISWRNEQFF,TGTGCCAGTATATCGTGGAGAAATGAGCAGTTCTTC
TRBJ2-1,TRBV20-1,.,.,CSALGFNEQFF,TGCAGTGCTCTGGGTTTCAATGAGCAGTTCTTC
TRBJ1-1,TRBV4-3,once,TRBD1,CASRRQGTLNTEAFF,TGCGCCAGCAGGAGACAGGGGACTCTGAACACTGAAGCTTTCTTT
TRBJ2-3,TRBV6-5,.,.,CASSLKGRSDTQYF,TGTGCCAGCAGCCTCAAGGGACGGTCAGATACGCAGTATTTT
TRBJ2-3,TRBV4-3,once,.,CASSQDYRDTQYF,TGCGCCAGCAGCCAAGATTACCGGGATACGCAGTATTTT
TRBJ1-5,TRBV27,.,.,CASSLQGAQPQHF,TGTGCCAGCAGTTTACAAGGGGCACAGCCCCAGCATTTT
TRBJ2-5,TRBV14,.,TRBD2,CASSQRLLAMGETQYF,TGTGCCAGCAGTCAGCGACTACTAGCGATGGGAGAGACCCAGTACTTC
TRBJ2-3,TRBV11-2,.,.,CASTPADTQYF,TGTGCCAGCACCCCCGCAGATACGCAGTATTTT